This T cell receptor beta chain was found in a study of T cells in Graves' hyperthyroidism and ophthalmopathy. This clonotype was observed many times. From RNA transcripts, TCR beta CDR3 regions were amplified. During a first-round RT-PCR of the TCR CDR3, the HTBI primer set was used. TCRdb re-derived calls from the multiplex PCR reads in MiXCR, one entry per CDR3 protein. The data show around 500,000 distinct CDR3 sequences, 14% seen once. V lost 8 bases, J lost 4 bases, and 11 bases lay in between. Germline lookup yields CDR1 MDHEN and CDR2 SYDVKM. This CDR3 is built from 13 residues. Sequencing was carried out using blood. The rearrangement links TRBV28 to TRBJ2-2; no definite D call. This receptor was identified in a woman between 40 and 55 years old with Graves' hyperthyroidism. CDR3 DNA: TGTGCCAGCCTCGGTCGGCGCACCGGGGAGCTGTTTTTT. It yields the protein CASLGRRTGELFF.